What follows are 4 T cell receptor beta chains derived from one specimen sequenced in a study of shared clonotypes between healthy human individuals. Assay: immunoSEQ multiplex PCR; the TCRdb copy retains only in-frame clones and omits some. The sample consists of approximately 240,000 clones, just over 65% of them appearing once. Material: memory CD4+ T cells sorted from blood. As to subset: CD45RA-negative fraction. These receptor sequences come from a man younger than 45 in good health.

The chain is built from TRBV6-1 and TRBJ2-5, with D possibly TRBD2 on 5 matching bases. CDR1 is MNHNS and CDR2 is SASEGT in the germline V gene. The CDR3 sequence is 15 residues long. Between the trimmed V and J ends, which lost 10 bases and 2 bases, there was a span of 20 bases. In DNA, the CDR3 is TGTGCCACCAAATCGGCGAGGGCATCGCAAGAGACCCAGTACTTC. The encoded protein is CATKSARASQETQYF.

The rearrangement uses TRBV7-2 and TRBJ1-4; D call uncertain. V shed 1 base and J shed 1 base, with 10 bases lying between them. Germline values: CDR1 SGHTA, CDR2 FQGNSA. This CDR3 comprises 16 residues. CDR3 nucleotides: TGTGCCAGCAGCTTAGTGCTCGGCTTAACTAATGAAAAACTGTTTTTT. Translation: CASSLVLGLTNEKLFF.

The chain uses TRBV5-1 and TRBJ2-7; 9 bases match TRBD1. This CDR3 is 15 amino acids long. Germline V gene lookup returns CDR1 SGHRS and CDR2 YFSETQ. Unmatched junction bases numbered 6, after V lost 4 bases and J lost 1 base. The CDR3 here is CASSHSGTGSYEQYF. CDR3 in DNA: TGCGCCAGCAGCCACTCCGGGACAGGGTCCTACGAGCAGTACTTC.

This clone was counted a single time. V usage is TRBV5-1 and J usage is TRBJ2-5, with D perhaps TRBD1 or TRBD2 (6 bases each). V lost 6 bases and J 5 bases, leaving 14 bases between the germline ends. The CDR3 totals 13 residues. The germline gives CDR1 SGHRS, CDR2 YFSETQ. DNA for the CDR3: TGCGCCAGCACTGGGGGGCCTGGTGAGACCCAGTACTTC. Protein: CASTGGPGETQYF.